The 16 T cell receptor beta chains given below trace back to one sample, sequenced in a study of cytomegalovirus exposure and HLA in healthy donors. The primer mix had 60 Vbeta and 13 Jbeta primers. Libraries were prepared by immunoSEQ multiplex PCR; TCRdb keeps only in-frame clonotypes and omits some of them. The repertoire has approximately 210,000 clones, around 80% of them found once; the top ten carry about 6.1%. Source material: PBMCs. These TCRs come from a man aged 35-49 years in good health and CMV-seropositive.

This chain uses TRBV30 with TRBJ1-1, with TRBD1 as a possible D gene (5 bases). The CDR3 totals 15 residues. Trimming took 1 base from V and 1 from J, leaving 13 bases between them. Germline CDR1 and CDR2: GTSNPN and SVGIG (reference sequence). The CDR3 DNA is TGTGCCTGGAGTGGGCCCGGGACTGGGAACACTGAAGCTTTCTTT. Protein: CAWSGPGTGNTEAFF.

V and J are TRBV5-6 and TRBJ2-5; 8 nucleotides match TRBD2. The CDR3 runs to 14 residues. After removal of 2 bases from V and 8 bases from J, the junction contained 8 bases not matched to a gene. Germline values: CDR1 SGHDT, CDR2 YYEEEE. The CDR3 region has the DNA TGTGCCAGCAGCTTAGGACTAGCAGGAACTACCCAGTACTTC. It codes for CASSLGLAGTTQYF. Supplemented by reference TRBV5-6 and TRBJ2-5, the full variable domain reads DAGVTQSPTHLIKTRGQQVTLRCSPKSGHDTVSWYQQALGQGPQFIFQYYEEEERQRGNFPDRFSGHQFPNYSSELNVNALLLGDSALYLCASSLGLAGTTQYFGPGTRLLVL.

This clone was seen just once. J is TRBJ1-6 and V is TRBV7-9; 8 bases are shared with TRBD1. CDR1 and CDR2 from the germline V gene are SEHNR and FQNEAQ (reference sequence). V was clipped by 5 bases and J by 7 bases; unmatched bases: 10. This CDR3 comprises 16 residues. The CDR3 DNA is TGTGCCAGCAGCCACCTTGACAGGGGAGGAAATTCACCCCTCCACTTT. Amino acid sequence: CASSHLDRGGNSPLHF.

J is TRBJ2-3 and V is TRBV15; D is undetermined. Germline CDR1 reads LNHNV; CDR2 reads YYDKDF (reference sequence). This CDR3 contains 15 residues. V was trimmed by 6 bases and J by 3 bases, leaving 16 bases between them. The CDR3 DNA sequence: TGTGCCACCAGACTGTCCCGTGTCGGGACAGATACGCAGTATTTT. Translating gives CATRLSRVGTDTQYF.

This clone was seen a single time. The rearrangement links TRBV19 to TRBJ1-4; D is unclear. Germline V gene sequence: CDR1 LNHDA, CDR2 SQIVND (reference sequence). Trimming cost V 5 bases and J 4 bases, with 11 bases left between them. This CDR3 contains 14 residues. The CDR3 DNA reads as TGTGCCAGTAGTGTGCCCTATCGTAATGAAAAACTGTTTTTT. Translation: CASSVPYRNEKLFF. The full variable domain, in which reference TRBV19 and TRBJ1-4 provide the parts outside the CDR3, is DGGITQSPKYLFRKEGQNVTLSCEQNLNHDAMYWYRQDPGQGLRLIYYSQIVNDFQKGDIAEGYSVSREKKESFPLTVTSAQKNPTAFYLCASSVPYRNEKLFFGSGTQLSVL.

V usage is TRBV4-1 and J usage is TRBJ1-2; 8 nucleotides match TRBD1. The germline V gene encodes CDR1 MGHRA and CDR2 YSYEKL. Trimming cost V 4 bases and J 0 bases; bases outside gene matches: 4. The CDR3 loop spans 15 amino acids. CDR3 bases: TGCGCCAGCAGCCCCGGACAGGGCCCTAACTATGGCTACACCTTC. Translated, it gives CASSPGQGPNYGYTF.

CDR3 coding DNA: TGTGCCAGCAGCTCCGGGACTAGCGGGAGTGAGACCCAGTACTTC. This translates into CASSSGTSGSETQYF. This chain connects TRBV5-4 to TRBJ2-5; 14 bases map to TRBD2. The junction had 3 bases not matched to a gene; V was cut back by 3 bases and J by 5 bases. This CDR3 has 15 residues. Germline CDR1 and CDR2: SGHNT and YYREEE (reference sequence). Filled out from reference TRBV5-4 and TRBJ2-5, the complete variable domain reads ETGVTQSPTHLIKTRGQQVTLRCSSQSGHNTVSWYQQALGQGPQFIFQYYREEENGRGNFPPRFSGLQFPNYSSELNVNALELDDSALYLCASSSGTSGSETQYFGPGTRLLVL.

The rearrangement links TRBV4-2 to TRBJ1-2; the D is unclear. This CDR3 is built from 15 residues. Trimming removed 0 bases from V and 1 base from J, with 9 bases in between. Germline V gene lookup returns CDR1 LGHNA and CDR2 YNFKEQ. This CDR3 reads CASSQERGINYGYTF. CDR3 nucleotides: TGTGCCAGCAGCCAAGAAAGAGGGATTAACTATGGCTACACCTTC.

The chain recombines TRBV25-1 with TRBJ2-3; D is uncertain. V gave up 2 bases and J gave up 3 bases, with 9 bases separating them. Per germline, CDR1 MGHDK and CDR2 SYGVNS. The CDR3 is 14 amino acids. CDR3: CASSETHTTDTQYF. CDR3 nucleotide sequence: TGTGCCAGCAGTGAAACCCATACAACAGATACGCAGTATTTT.

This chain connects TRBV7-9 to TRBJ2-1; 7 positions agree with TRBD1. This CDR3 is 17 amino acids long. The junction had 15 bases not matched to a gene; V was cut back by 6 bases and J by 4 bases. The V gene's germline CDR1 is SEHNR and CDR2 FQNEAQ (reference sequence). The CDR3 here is CASRKRAGGELYNEQFF. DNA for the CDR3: TGTGCCAGCAGGAAAAGGGCAGGGGGAGAACTTTACAATGAGCAGTTCTTC. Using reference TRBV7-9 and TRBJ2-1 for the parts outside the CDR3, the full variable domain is DTGVSQNPRHKITKRGQNVTFRCDPISEHNRLYWYRQTLGQGPEFLTYFQNEAQLEKSRLLSDRFSAERPKGSFSTLEIQRTEQGDSAMYLCASRKRAGGELYNEQFFGPGTRLTVL.

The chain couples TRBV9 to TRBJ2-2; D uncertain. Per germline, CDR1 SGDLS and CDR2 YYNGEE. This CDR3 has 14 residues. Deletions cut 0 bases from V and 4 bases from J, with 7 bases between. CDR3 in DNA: TGTGCCAGCAGCGTAGTTGCGGCCACCGGGGAGCTGTTTTTT. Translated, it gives CASSVVAATGELFF.

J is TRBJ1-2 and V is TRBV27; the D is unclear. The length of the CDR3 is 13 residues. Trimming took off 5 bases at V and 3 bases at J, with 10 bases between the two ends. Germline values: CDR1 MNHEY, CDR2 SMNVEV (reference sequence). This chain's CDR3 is CASSQREDYGYTF. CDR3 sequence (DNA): TGTGCCAGCAGTCAGAGGGAGGACTATGGCTACACCTTC.

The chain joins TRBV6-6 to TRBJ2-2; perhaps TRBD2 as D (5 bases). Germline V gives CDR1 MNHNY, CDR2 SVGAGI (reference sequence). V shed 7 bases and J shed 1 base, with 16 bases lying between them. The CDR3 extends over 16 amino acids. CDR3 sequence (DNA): TGTGCCAGCACCTCCCAAGGCGGGCAGAACACCGGGGAGCTGTTTTTT. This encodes CASTSQGGQNTGELFF.

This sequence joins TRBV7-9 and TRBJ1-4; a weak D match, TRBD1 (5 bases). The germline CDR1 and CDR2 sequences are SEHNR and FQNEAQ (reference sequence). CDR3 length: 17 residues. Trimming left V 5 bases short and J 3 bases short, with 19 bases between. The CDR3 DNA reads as TGTGCCAGCAGCAACCCTTTTTGGGGGGACGCTAATGAAAAACTGTTTTTT. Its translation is CASSNPFWGDANEKLFF.

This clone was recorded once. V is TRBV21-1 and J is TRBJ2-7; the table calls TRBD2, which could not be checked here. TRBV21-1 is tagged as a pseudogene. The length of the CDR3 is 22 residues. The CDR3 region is CASSKDEGTSGTGASRDGEQYV. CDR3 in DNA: TGTGCCAGCAGCAAAGATGAGGGGACTAGCGGGACCGGTGCTTCTCGGGACGGCGAGCAGTACGTC.

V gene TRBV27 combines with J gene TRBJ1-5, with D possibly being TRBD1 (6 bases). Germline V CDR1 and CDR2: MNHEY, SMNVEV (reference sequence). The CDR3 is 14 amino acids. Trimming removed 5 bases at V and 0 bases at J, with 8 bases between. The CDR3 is CASSPDSSNQPQHF. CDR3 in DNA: TGTGCCAGCAGTCCGGACAGTAGCAATCAGCCCCAGCATTTT.